The 27 T cell receptor beta chains given below trace back to one sample, sequenced in a study of OX40 agonist ivuxolimab in advanced cancers. Libraries came from the immunoSEQ multiplex PCR assay. TCRdb obtained this table from immuneACCESS and retained in-frame rearrangements with V and J assigned. These tables miss some clones; where compared with another copy, unresolved V genes account for less than half of the shortfall, and the remainder is unexplained. For this sample the table gives around 40,000 clones, of which around 80% were detected only once. The ten largest make up roughly 5% of the sample. The sample here was CD4+ or CD8+ T cells sorted from blood, taken in a trial of the OX40 agonist ivuxolimab. The receptors were sampled from an adult with an advanced solid tumor such as melanoma, head and neck, liver or kidney cancer.

The chain combines TRBV29-1 with TRBJ1-2; weak D call: TRBD1 (5 bases). The V gene lost 7 bases and the J gene lost 4 bases, with 16 bases spanning the gap. The germline V gene encodes CDR1 SQVTM and CDR2 ANQGSEA. The CDR3 covers 13 residues. The CDR3, as DNA: TGCAGCGCTGCGGGGGGACGGGGCTATGGCTACACCTTC. It encodes CSAAGGRGYGYTF.

J is TRBJ1-1 and V is TRBV29-1; D is perhaps TRBD1 (5 bases). CDR1 is SQVTM, CDR2 ANQGSEA, per germline. CDR3 length: 16 amino acids. V was shortened by 4 bases and J by 0 bases, with 18 bases between the two germline ends. The CDR3 DNA follows: TGCAGCGTTGCCGCAGGGTGGGGTATGGTGAACACTGAAGCTTTCTTT. Translation: CSVAAGWGMVNTEAFF.

By sample share, this clone is medium-sized. The CDR3 coding sequence is TGTGCCAGCAGTGATTTGGGCGGGAACACCTACGAGCAGTACTTC. Protein: CASSDLGGNTYEQYF. V is TRBV2 and J is TRBJ2-7; TRBD2 is a possible D gene (6 bases). Per germline, CDR1 SNHLY and CDR2 FYNNEI. Trimming stripped 3 bases from V and 2 bases from J, with 14 bases between. The CDR3 has 15 amino acids.

This rearrangement joins TRBV2 to TRBJ2-1; 8 nucleotides line up with TRBD1. This CDR3 is 14 amino acids long. Germline-derived CDR1 and CDR2 are SNHLY and FYNNEI. Germline trimming cut 3 bases from V and 7 bases from J; bases unmatched to any gene: 5. DNA for the CDR3: TGTGCCAGCAGTGACCAGGGGGCGATAAATGAGCAGTTCTTC. Protein: CASSDQGAINEQFF.

This clone was counted a single time. CDR3 sequence: CASSLVQNYGYTF. Written as DNA, the CDR3 is TGTGCCAGCAGTTTGGTCCAAAACTATGGCTACACCTTC. The J gene is TRBJ1-2, the V gene TRBV28; D not resolved. Trimming took 3 bases from V and 2 from J, leaving 7 bases between them. The CDR3 extends over 13 amino acids. Germline values: CDR1 MDHEN, CDR2 SYDVKM.

The rearrangement uses TRBV27 and TRBJ2-5; D is possibly TRBD1 (5 bases). The V gene lost 8 bases and the J gene lost 2 bases, with 12 bases spanning the gap. Germline loops: CDR1 MNHEY, CDR2 SMNVEV (reference sequence). The CDR3 runs to 13 residues. The CDR3 is CASGQGIQETQYF. In DNA, the CDR3 is TGTGCCAGCGGCCAGGGTATACAAGAGACCCAGTACTTC.

The gene calls are TRBV6-5 and TRBJ1-5; 10 nucleotides align to TRBD1. The germline V gene encodes CDR1 MNHEY and CDR2 SVGAGI. CDR3 size: 15 residues. V was pared by 6 bases and J by 5 bases, with 7 bases of the junction left unmatched. The CDR3 coding sequence is TGTGCCAGCAGCCCGACAGGGGGCGGGCATCAGCCCCAGCATTTT. The encoded protein is CASSPTGGGHQPQHF.

Of note for this clone: At the DNA level, this CDR3 is encoded by other sequences in the same sample as well. The chain links TRBV14 to TRBJ1-1; the D is unclear. Trimming cost V 1 base and J 0 bases, with 6 bases left between them. This CDR3 is 14 amino acids long. CDR1 is SGHDN, CDR2 FVKESK, per germline. The CDR3 here is CASSQAGMNTEAFF. The CDR3 nucleotides read TGTGCCAGCAGCCAAGCGGGCATGAACACTGAAGCTTTCTTT.

The chain links TRBV19 to TRBJ2-1; TRBD2 matches 8 bases. CDR1 is LNHDA and CDR2 is SQIVND in the germline V gene (reference sequence). The CDR3 runs to 12 residues. With 5 bases clipped from V and 10 bases from J, the junction kept 4 bases outside the gene matches. Written as DNA, the CDR3 is TGTGCCAGTAGTCCCACTAGCGGCGAGCAGTTCTTC. Translated, it gives CASSPTSGEQFF.

CDR3 loop: CATSRERAGHEAFF. In DNA, the CDR3 is TGTGCCACCAGCAGAGAAAGGGCGGGTCATGAAGCTTTCTTT. J is TRBJ1-1 and V is TRBV15; unclear D gene. Germline-derived CDR1 and CDR2 are LNHNV and YYDKDF (reference sequence). V lost 0 bases, J lost 7 bases, and 12 bases lay in between. This CDR3 has 14 residues.

The V and J genes are TRBV29-1 and TRBJ1-1; D not certain. The V and J ends lost 2 bases and 4 bases respectively, with 11 bases between them. The germline gives CDR1 SQVTM, CDR2 ANQGSEA. The CDR3 is made up of 13 amino acids. The CDR3 coding sequence is TGCAGCGTTGAACCTCGCCGGCGCACTGAAGCTTTCTTT. This encodes CSVEPRRRTEAFF. Full variable domain (outside the CDR3, taken from reference TRBV29-1 and TRBJ1-1): SAVISQKPSRDICQRGTSLTIQCQVDSQVTMMFWYRQQPGQSLTLIATANQGSEATYESGFVIDKFPISRPNLTFSTLTVSNMSPEDSSIYLCSVEPRRRTEAFFGQGTRLTVV.

The rearrangement links TRBV5-8 to TRBJ2-3; D gene unclear. The CDR3 runs 17 residues. Looked up from germline, CDR1 is SGHTS and CDR2 is YDEGEE. V lost 0 bases, J lost 1 base, and 15 bases lay in between. The CDR3 sequence: CASSLGVAPRGTDTQYF. CDR3 DNA: TGTGCCAGCAGCTTGGGGGTAGCCCCACGCGGCACAGATACGCAGTATTTT.

V usage is TRBV18 and J usage is TRBJ2-3; D is ambiguous. The CDR3 has 13 amino acids. V gave up 5 bases and J gave up 0 bases, with 6 bases separating them. From germline, CDR1 is KGHSH and CDR2 LQKENI. CDR3 sequence (DNA): TGTGCCAGCTCATGGTCTAGCACAGATACGCAGTATTTT. Encoded protein: CASSWSSTDTQYF.

The rearrangement links TRBV19 to TRBJ1-2, with 10 bases lining up with TRBD1. Germline lookup yields CDR1 LNHDA and CDR2 SQIVND (reference sequence). The junction had 8 bases not matched to a gene; V was cut back by 1 base and J by 6 bases. The CDR3 is made up of 16 amino acids. CDR3 loop: CASSIVGGQGIDGYTF. The CDR3, as DNA: TGTGCCAGTAGTATAGTCGGGGGACAGGGGATCGATGGCTACACCTTC.

This sequence joins TRBV5-1 and TRBJ1-2; 12 bases agree with TRBD1. The CDR3 totals 14 residues. The germline CDR1 and CDR2 sequences are SGHRS and YFSETQ. V lost 4 bases to trimming and J lost 8 bases; unmatched junction nucleotides: 6. The CDR3 spells CASSEPGTGGGYTF. In DNA, the CDR3 is TGCGCCAGCAGCGAGCCCGGGACAGGGGGCGGCTACACCTTC. Full variable domain (missing parts from reference TRBV5-1 and TRBJ1-2): KAGVTQTPRYLIKTRGQQVTLSCSPISGHRSVSWYQQTPGQGLQFLFEYFSETQRNKGNFPGRFSGRQFSNSRSEMNVSTLELGDSALYLCASSEPGTGGGYTFGSGTRLTVV.

This CDR3 is CASTRVTSAREDGYTF. The CDR3 DNA is TGTGCCAGTACCCGGGTTACCAGTGCGAGGGAAGATGGCTACACCTTC. This chain connects TRBV19 to TRBJ1-2, with D hard to call. There are 16 residues in the CDR3. Trimming removed 7 bases at V and 6 bases at J, with 24 bases between. Germline values: CDR1 LNHDA, CDR2 SQIVND (reference sequence).

The chain links TRBV29-1 to TRBJ1-4; D ambiguous. V lost 8 bases and J lost 7, with 17 bases in between. The CDR3 is 13 amino acids. Germline CDR1 reads SQVTM; CDR2 reads ANQGSEA. CDR3 nucleotides: TGCAGCCCCAAGAGGTCGTTCATTGAAAAACTGTTTTTT. Residues: CSPKRSFIEKLFF.

V usage is TRBV11-3 and J usage is TRBJ2-3, with no clear D. V lost 3 bases, J lost 0 bases, and 10 bases lay in between. The length of the CDR3 is 15 residues. Germline V lookup: CDR1 SGHNT, CDR2 YENEEA. CDR3 sequence: CASSLGMGSTDTQYF. Written as DNA, the CDR3 is TGTGCCAGCAGCTTGGGCATGGGAAGCACAGATACGCAGTATTTT.

This clone was seen more than once but under ten times. V gene TRBV6-5 combines with J gene TRBJ1-1; 8 nucleotides agree with TRBD1. Trimming at V came to 7 bases and at J to 7 bases, leaving 8 bases not matched to a gene. Germline V gives CDR1 MNHEY, CDR2 SVGAGI. This CDR3 is 13 amino acids long. This chain's CDR3 is CASNQGDRSEAFF. The CDR3 nucleotides are TGTGCCAGCAACCAAGGGGACAGGAGTGAAGCTTTCTTT.

The rearrangement joins TRBV28 to TRBJ1-1; D perhaps matches TRBD1 (5 bases). With 6 bases removed from V and 8 bases from J, the gap between germline ends came to 25 bases. The CDR3 has 16 amino acids. The germline CDR1 and CDR2 sequences are MDHEN and SYDVKM. The CDR3: CASSPGGVLLMDEAFF. Written as DNA, the CDR3 is TGTGCCAGCAGCCCGGGGGGGGTTTTACTTATGGACGAAGCTTTCTTT.

The J gene is TRBJ2-7, the V gene TRBV28; unclear D gene. Looked up from germline, CDR1 is MDHEN and CDR2 is SYDVKM. The CDR3 spans 13 residues. The ends were cut back, 10 bases at V and 2 bases at J, with 15 bases in the middle. CDR3 nucleotide sequence: TGTGCCACCACCATTTTAGGAGCCTACGAGCAGTACTTC. Amino acids: CATTILGAYEQYF.

In its sample, this clone was seen once. The V call is TRBV5-1, the J call TRBJ1-3; possibly TRBD1 for D (6 bases). Trimming shortened V by 1 base and J by 3 bases, and 8 bases separated the two germline ends. CDR1 and CDR2 from the germline V gene are SGHRS and YFSETQ. This CDR3 is 14 amino acids long. The CDR3 here is CASSLTGYGNTIYF. The CDR3 region has the DNA TGCGCCAGCAGCTTGACAGGGTATGGAAACACCATATATTTT. The whole variable domain, remainder taken from reference TRBV5-1 and TRBJ1-3, is KAGVTQTPRYLIKTRGQQVTLSCSPISGHRSVSWYQQTPGQGLQFLFEYFSETQRNKGNFPGRFSGRQFSNSRSEMNVSTLELGDSALYLCASSLTGYGNTIYFGEGSWLTVV.

In its sample, this clone was seen a few times. The chain employs TRBV15 and TRBJ2-2; possibly TRBD1 for D (6 bases). The V gene's germline CDR1 is LNHNV and CDR2 YYDKDF (reference sequence). V was cut by 3 bases and J by 7 bases, with 15 bases left in between. The CDR3 runs to 15 residues. CDR3 sequence: CATSSRPPGDGELFF. CDR3 coding DNA: TGTGCCACCAGCAGTCGACCTCCAGGGGACGGGGAGCTGTTTTTT.

CDR3 DNA: TGTGCCTGTCCCTCCCTGGGGACGCGCCCCGAGCAGTACTTC. Amino acids: CACPSLGTRPEQYF. The chain is built from TRBV30 and TRBJ2-7; D might be TRBD1 or TRBD2, each matching 5 bases. V dropped 6 bases and J dropped 6 bases, with 21 bases sitting between them. CDR3 length equals 14 residues. Germline V gene sequence: CDR1 GTSNPN, CDR2 SVGIG (reference sequence).

This chain connects TRBV9 to TRBJ2-1; 7 bases are shared with TRBD2. V shed 2 bases, J shed 0 bases, and the junction held 5 bases outside the gene matches. The CDR3 totals 16 residues. Germline V CDR1 and CDR2: SGDLS, YYNGEE. CDR3 loop: CASSVLAATSYNEQFF. Here the CDR3 DNA reads TGTGCCAGCAGCGTCCTAGCGGCCACCTCCTACAATGAGCAGTTCTTC. The variable domain in full, completed from reference TRBV9 and TRBJ2-1, reads DSGVTQTPKHLITATGQRVTLRCSPRSGDLSVYWYQQSLDQGLQFLIQYYNGEERAKGNILERFSAQQFPDLHSELNLSSLELGDSALYFCASSVLAATSYNEQFFGPGTRLTVL.

The chain uses TRBV10-3 and TRBJ1-2; D unresolved. The CDR3 extends over 13 amino acids. Germline CDR1 is ENHRY and CDR2 is SYGVKD. The germline V and J ends were trimmed by 5 bases and 3 bases, with 10 bases remaining between them. CDR3 bases: TGTGCCATCAGTCAGACTACTTACTATGGCTACACCTTC. Translating gives CAISQTTYYGYTF.

The chain combines TRBV30 with TRBJ1-1, with a tentative D call TRBD1 (6 bases). CDR3 length: 16 amino acids. Trimming left V 2 bases short and J 0 bases short, with 16 bases between. Germline lookup yields CDR1 GTSNPN and CDR2 SVGIG (reference sequence). This CDR3 reads CAWSLQGGGMNTEAFF. In DNA, the CDR3 is TGTGCCTGGAGTCTTCAGGGCGGGGGCATGAACACTGAAGCTTTCTTT. The full variable domain, in which reference TRBV30 and TRBJ1-1 provide the parts outside the CDR3, is SQTIHQWPATLVQPVGSPLSLECTVEGTSNPNLYWYRQAAGRGLQLLFYSVGIGQISSEVPQNLSASRPQDRQFILSSKKLLLSDSGFYLCAWSLQGGGMNTEAFFGQGTRLTVV.